These T cell receptor beta chains were read from a single sample in a study of blood T cell repertoires in COVID-19. Repertoires were generated with immunoSEQ multiplex PCR, while TCRdb's copy carries only in-frame clones and drops some. The sample has around 230,000 clones, about four fifths seen once. The sample was peripheral blood. These receptors were collected from a woman in her 50s with acute or convalescent COVID-19. Each CDR3 is given with its conserved first and last residue. Each record gives: clone size, J gene, V gene, D gene, CDR3 DNA, CDR3 protein. The D gene is left open where the match is weak. Where a row states a size, it is once, few, many or the class of an expanded clone; other rows omit it.

size: .; J: TRBJ1-5; V: TRBV18; D: .; DNA: TGTGCCAGCTCACCAGGTACCGGACGGGGTCAGCCCCAGCATTTT; CDR3: CASSPGTGRGQPQHF
size: few; J: TRBJ2-1; V: TRBV9; D: TRBD2; DNA: TGTGCCAGCAGCGTAAGTAGCGGGGGGGCTCGGCAGTTCTTC; CDR3: CASSVSSGGARQFF
size: .; J: TRBJ1-2; V: TRBV5-1; D: .; DNA: TGCGCCAGCAGCTTGGCCCCGACAGGCGGTTATGGCTACACCTTC; CDR3: CASSLAPTGGYGYTF
size: .; J: TRBJ2-6; V: TRBV14; D: .; DNA: TGTGCCAGCAGCCAAGGGGGCTCCGTGGCCAACGTCCTGACTTTC; CDR3: CASSQGGSVANVLTF
size: .; J: TRBJ2-5; V: TRBV19; D: TRBD2; DNA: TGTGCCAGTAGTATAGATCGAGCGGGGGGCCAAGAGACCCAGTACTTC; CDR3: CASSIDRAGGQETQYF
size: .; J: TRBJ2-5; V: TRBV19; D: TRBD2; DNA: TGTGCCAGTAGTCCCGGACTAGTACAAGAGACCCAGTACTTC; CDR3: CASSPGLVQETQYF
size: .; J: TRBJ2-7; V: TRBV19; D: .; DNA: TGTGCCAGTAGCTCAACGAGGGTAAGGAACGAGCAGTACTTC; CDR3: CASSSTRVRNEQYF
size: many; J: TRBJ2-7; V: TRBV10-1; D: TRBD2; DNA: TGCGCCACCCCTTGGGGGGGTAGCGGGAGTCAGGGCTCCTACGAGCAGTACTTC; CDR3: CATPWGGSGSQGSYEQYF
size: .; J: TRBJ2-2; V: TRBV5-4; D: TRBD1; DNA: TGTGCCAGCAGCACCGGGACAGAGCTGAACACCGGGGAGCTGTTTTTT; CDR3: CASSTGTELNTGELFF
size: many; J: TRBJ1-1; V: TRBV10-2; D: .; DNA: TGCGCCAGCAGTTCAGGACAGACATTGAACACTGAAGCTTTCTTT; CDR3: CASSSGQTLNTEAFF
size: .; J: TRBJ1-1; V: TRBV4-2; D: TRBD1; DNA: TGTGCCAGCAGCCAGGCCAGGGGGCTAAACACTGAAGCTTTCTTT; CDR3: CASSQARGLNTEAFF